A selection of T cell receptor beta chains follows, all from one sample in a study of hypomethylating agent response in myelodysplastic syndrome. Profiled with immunoSEQ multiplex PCR; TCRdb holds only in-frame clones, not every one. The repertoire holds 5,500 to 6,000 clones, with 75% to 90% as singletons. The sequenced sample was bone marrow, obtained before or after starting hypomethylating agent treatment for myelodysplastic syndrome (not recorded which). Receptors were obtained from a human donor with myelodysplastic syndrome. Each CDR3 is given with its conserved first and last residue. Each record gives: D gene, clone size, J gene, V gene, CDR3 DNA, CDR3 protein. A D gene is named only where the DNA matches it firmly. Not all rows give a size; the values are once, few, many and, for expanded clones, a class.

>NA|NA|TRBJ2-7|TRBV2
TGTGCCAGCAATGGAATCGGCGGCTACGAGCAGTACTTC
CASNGIGGYEQYF
>NA|once|TRBJ2-5|TRBV18
TGTGCCAGCTCACCCCCTACAAAAGACCCCCAAGAGACCCAGTACTTC
CASSPPTKDPQETQYF
>NA|few|TRBJ1-1|TRBV4-1
TGCGCCAGCAGCCAAGGGACACACACTGAAGCTTTCTTT
CASSQGTHTEAFF
>NA|NA|TRBJ1-6|TRBV9
TGTGCCAGCAGCGTGGGGGCGGGACTTTCTAATTCACCCCTCCACTTT
CASSVGAGLSNSPLHF
>NA|NA|TRBJ2-1|TRBV11-3
TGTGCCAGCAGCTACCGTAGGGGTGGTGAGCAGTTCTTC
CASSYRRGGEQFF
>NA|once|TRBJ1-4|TRBV19
TGTGCCAGTAGTAATCCGGCACACACAACTAATGAAAAACTGTTTTTT
CASSNPAHTTNEKLFF
>NA|NA|TRBJ2-1|TRBV29-1
TGCAGCGTTGAAGGGGCAAGGGAAAAAACCTACAATGAGCAGTTCTTC
CSVEGAREKTYNEQFF
>TRBD1|NA|TRBJ1-5|TRBV9
TGTGCCAGCAGTGGACAGGGCGATCAGCCCCAGCATTTT
CASSGQGDQPQHF
>NA|NA|TRBJ1-4|TRBV4-3
TGCGCCAGCAGCCAAGGACAGGTTGCAACTAATGAAAAACTGTTTTTT
CASSQGQVATNEKLFF
>TRBD2|NA|TRBJ2-2|TRBV5-8
TGTGCCAGCAGCGACCCTCAACAGCGGGGGATCACCGGGGAGCTGTTTTTT
CASSDPQQRGITGELFF
>NA|NA|TRBJ2-4|TRBV18
TGTGCCAGCTCACCACAGGGAAACATTCAGTACTTC
CASSPQGNIQYF
>TRBD1|NA|TRBJ1-2|TRBV6-1
TGTGCCAGCAGTGGACTAGGGACAGGGGGAAGGGGCTACACCTTC
CASSGLGTGGRGYTF
>TRBD1|NA|TRBJ2-6|TRBV9
TGTGCCAGCAGCGTATGGGGACAGGGGGCTCCTGGGGCCAACGTCCTGACTTTC
CASSVWGQGAPGANVLTF
>NA|NA|TRBJ2-7|TRBV5-4
TGTGCCAGCAGCTTGCTCCAGGGCTCTAACGAGCAGTACTTC
CASSLLQGSNEQYF
>TRBD1|few|TRBJ1-5|TRBV7-8
TGTGCCAGCAGCGGGACAGGGGGTCTTCAGCCCCAGCATTTT
CASSGTGGLQPQHF
>NA|NA|TRBJ1-6|TRBV5-4
TGTGCCAGCAGCTTTGGACAGCCGAGCTCCTATAATTCACCCCTCCACTTT
CASSFGQPSSYNSPLHF
>NA|NA|TRBJ1-5|TRBV6-5
TGTGCCAGCAGCCGAAGAGGGGAGGTTAGCCAGCCCCAGCATTTT
CASSRRGEVSQPQHF
>NA|few|TRBJ1-2|TRBV7-9
TGTGCCAGCAGCTTAAAAAGATCGACAGGTACAACTAGTGGCTACACCTTC
CASSLKRSTGTTSGYTF
>TRBD1|NA|TRBJ2-7|TRBV29-1
TGCAGCGTAAAGACAGGGACCTACGAGCAGTACTTC
CSVKTGTYEQYF
>TRBD1|NA|TRBJ1-1|TRBV7-7
TGTGCTAGCAGCAAGGACAGGGACACTGAAGCTTTCTTT
CASSKDRDTEAFF
>NA|NA|TRBJ1-2|TRBV5-5
TGTGCCAGCAGCTTAGACATAGTTCATGGCTACACCTTC
CASSLDIVHGYTF
>NA|NA|TRBJ1-3|TRBV12-5
TGTGCTAGTGGTTTGGGCCAACCCGGGCGAAACACCATATATTTT
CASGLGQPGRNTIYF
>TRBD1|NA|TRBJ1-1|TRBV18
TGTGCCAGCTCACCACGGGACAGCCTAGAAGCTTTCTTT
CASSPRDSLEAFF
>NA|NA|TRBJ1-4|TRBV30
TGTGCCTGGAGTCCGCCAGGGGCCGGTGAAAAACTGTTTTTT
CAWSPPGAGEKLFF
>NA|NA|TRBJ1-5|TRBV7-2
TGTGCCAGCAGCTTAATCGATCTTAGCAATCAGCCCCAGCATTTT
CASSLIDLSNQPQHF
>NA|once|TRBJ1-5|TRBV11-2
TGTGCCAGCAGCTTAGCAGTCAATAGCAATCAGCCCCAGCATTTT
CASSLAVNSNQPQHF
>TRBD1|NA|TRBJ1-6|TRBV4-3
TGCGCCAGCAGCCAACGTAACCGCCGACAGGGTGATGATTCACCCCTCCACTTT
CASSQRNRRQGDDSPLHF
>TRBD1|NA|TRBJ1-1|TRBV5-1
TGCGCCAGCAGCCCGGGGCGGGACAGGAACACTGAAGCTTTCTTT
CASSPGRDRNTEAFF
>NA|NA|TRBJ2-7|TRBV4-3
TGCGCCAGCAGCCAAGATCTGGCGGCCAGGGAGAGGGGCGAGCAGTACTTC
CASSQDLAARERGEQYF
>NA|NA|TRBJ2-5|TRBV4-3
TGCGCCAGCAGCCAAGATTCTGGTCAGGGGGAGACCCAGTACTTC
CASSQDSGQGETQYF
>NA|NA|TRBJ2-2|TRBV10-1
TGCGCCAGCAGGGAGGGACCGCTAAGAGCCGGGGAGCTGTTTTTT
CASREGPLRAGELFF
>NA|NA|TRBJ2-5|TRBV19
TGTGCCAGTAGTACGGGACGTCGCCAAGAGACCCAGTACTTC
CASSTGRRQETQYF